The clone carrying this T cell receptor beta chain occurred once. Naivety among CD8 cells was defined by CD45RO negativity and positive CCR7 selection, thereby excluding terminally differentiated effector memory CD45RA+ cells. This sample is drawn from a study of shared clonotypes between healthy human individuals. Some clones are missing from TCRdb's copy, which holds only in-frame ones; the method was immunoSEQ multiplex PCR. The sample includes over 2,000,000 clones, around 95% of them seen just once. The receptor was isolated from a man aged 18 to 30 in good health. Some clones in this sample may be carry-over from other donors' samples. The specimen was naive CD8+ T cells from PBMCs.

CDR3: CASSPRPTSSHTQYF. CDR3 nucleotides: TGTGCCAGCAGCCCGCGGCCAACCTCATCCCATACGCAGTATTTT. The V and J genes are TRBV9 and TRBJ2-3; D uncertain. With 4 bases removed from V and 7 bases from J, the gap between germline ends came to 19 bases. Germline lookup yields CDR1 SGDLS and CDR2 YYNGEE. The CDR3 extends over 15 amino acids.